This T cell receptor (beta chain) stems from a study of memory CD4+ T cells and cytomegalovirus serostatus (dated by TCRdb to the late 2010s). Study-wide context: The cohort comprised 33 healthy Belgian adults, 9 CMV seropositive and around 24 CMV seronegative. To replicate a published TCR-based CMV serostatus classifier, the researchers sequenced the CD4+ memory TCRbeta repertoires of a Belgian cohort whose cytomegalovirus serostatus was known. The study at large found these results: The results were interpreted as suggesting that the CMV-associated TCR signature is mostly present in the CD4+ memory repertoire. A median bootstrapped AUC of around 0.94 with a 95% CI of 0.76-1.00 was achieved on the Belgian cohort by the original-framework classifier. Only CD4+CD45RO+ memory cells were sequenced, in contrast to the original study, in which naive and memory CD4+ and CD8+ populations were covered. For CMV serostatus prediction, a median bootstrapped AUC of approximately 0.95 was reached with the original framework, and a median bootstrapped AUC of roughly 0.9 was reached with a US-trained random forest. Among the approximately 160 previously reported CMV-associated TCRbeta sequences, 67 showed up in the CD4+ memory repertoires, with each one found in between one and five individuals.

The Quick-DNA Microprep Kit was used to extract genomic DNA from the sorted cells. Amplification of TCRbeta DNA was done with the immunoSEQ hsTCRbeta kit, following the protocol from the manufacturer. TCRbeta libraries were sequenced on an Illumina MiSeq instrument. Per the original workflow: Following removal of out-of-frame sequences, about 2,200,000 distinct TCRbeta sequences were retained, with an average of roughly 70,000 per individual. Each individual was scored according to the count of 164 previously reported CMV-associated TCRbeta sequences and the total productive distinct TCRbeta count. A beta-binomial model was reimplemented in Python, and scikit-learn random forests with default parameters were trained on US cohort data. On the Belgian cohort, classifier performance was reported as the median AUC, along with percentile confidence intervals, across 10,000 bootstrap iterations. The table comes from immuneACCESS by way of TCRdb, which keeps in-frame sequences with V and J called. Part of the clones is missing from these tables; in studies checked, under half for an unresolved V gene and the rest for unknown reasons. That table gives V, J and clone size, and the DNA gave D and trimming. This sample comprises 45,000 to 65,000 clones, roughly four fifths of them detected only once. Of the sample, around 0.6% falls within the top ten clones.

Details on this clone: Its target antigen remains unknown. Base qualities are not at hand, and no much larger clone is one base apart.

A FACSAria II was used to sort memory CD4+ T cells, defined as single viable CD3+CD4+CD8-CD45RO+ cells. CMV serostatus was assessed using a Roche Elecsys assay, by which serum IgG against CMV pp150, pp28, p38 and p52 was detected. Following thawing, total CD4+ T cells were enriched through positive selection using CD4 magnetic microbeads. The samples came from a different study that was designed specifically to examine the CD4+ T cell memory repertoire. Peripheral blood mononuclear cells were isolated and cryopreserved according to standard operating procedures, and serum was kept at -80 degrees C. The staining relied on CD3-PerCP (BW264/56), CD4-APC (RPA-T4), CD45RO-PE (UCHT1) and CD8-Pacific Orange (3B5) antibodies, and Sytox blue was used to exclude non-viable cells. The junction shows trimming of 1 base on V and 11 bases on J, and the gene matches do not reach 10 bases of it. The CDR1 and CDR2 encoded by the germline V gene are SGHVS and FQNEAQ. Counted from cysteine to phenylalanine, this CDR3 has 14 amino acids. Of the read, only the CDR3 DNA is kept; its 42 bases are in frame from base 1.

The sequence derives from an adult in good health and CMV-seronegative. The sequenced sample was memory CD4+ T cells from blood. This chain joins TRBV7-8 to TRBJ1-1, with TRBD1 matching 7 junction bases. The nucleotides read TGTGCCAGCAGCTTAGGGCAGGGGGTTTTCGCTGCTTTCTTT. Its amino acids are CASSLGQGVFAAFF. The CDR3 plus the reference TRBV7-8 and TRBJ1-1 genes for the other parts give the full variable domain: GAGVSQSPRYKVAKRGQDVALRCDPISGHVSLFWYQQALGQGPEFLTYFQNEAQLDKSGLPSDRFFAERPEGSVSTLKIQRTQQEDSAVYLCASSLGQGVFAAFFGQGTRLTVV.